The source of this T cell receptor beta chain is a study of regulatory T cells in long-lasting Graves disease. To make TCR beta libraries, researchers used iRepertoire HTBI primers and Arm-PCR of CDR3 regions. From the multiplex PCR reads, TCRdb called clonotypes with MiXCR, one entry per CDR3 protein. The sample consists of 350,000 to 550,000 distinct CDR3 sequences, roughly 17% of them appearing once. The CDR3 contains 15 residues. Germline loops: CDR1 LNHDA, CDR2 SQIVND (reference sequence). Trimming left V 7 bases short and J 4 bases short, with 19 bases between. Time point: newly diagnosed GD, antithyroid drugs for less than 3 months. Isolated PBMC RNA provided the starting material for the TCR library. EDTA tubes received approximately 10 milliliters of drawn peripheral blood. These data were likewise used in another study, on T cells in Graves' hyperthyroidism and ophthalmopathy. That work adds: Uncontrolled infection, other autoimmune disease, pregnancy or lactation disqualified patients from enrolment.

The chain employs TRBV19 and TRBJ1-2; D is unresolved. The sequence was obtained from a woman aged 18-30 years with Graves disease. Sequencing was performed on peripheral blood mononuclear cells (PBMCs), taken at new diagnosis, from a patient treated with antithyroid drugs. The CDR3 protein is CASTFKEEGGYGYTF. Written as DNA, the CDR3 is TGTGCCAGTACATTCAAGGAGGAGGGCGGCTATGGCTACACCTTC.